The entry below gives a single TCR beta chain sequence along with its context. As yet, its antigen is unknown. The study ran its PCR with 60 Vbeta and 13 Jbeta primers. Produced via immunoSEQ multiplex PCR; TCRdb's table is partial and in-frame only. The table lists 90,000 to 110,000 clones, approximately 70% of them singletons. The data were taken from a study of cytomegalovirus exposure and HLA in healthy donors. On the study more broadly: Membership in the Caucasian-associated ancestry cluster was found for around 81% of nearly 400 genotyped donors. Study-level findings and limits: CMV serostatus stood as the only immune exposure information on hand. Accurate prediction of most subjects' HLA-A and HLA-B alleles from TCR beta sequences was reported.

This CDR3 comprises 12 residues. V lost 5 bases, J lost 6 bases, and 8 bases lay in between. Germline V CDR1 and CDR2: LGHNT, FRNRAP. This TCR was sampled from a man aged 35-49 years in good health and CMV-seronegative. The chain joins TRBV12-5 to TRBJ2-1; D may be TRBD2 (5 bases). The sample was PBMCs. The CDR3 nucleotides are TGTGCTAGTGGTCCGGGGTCCAATGAGCAGTTCTTC. This codes for CASGPGSNEQFF.